This TCR beta chain was documented in a study of memory CD4+ T cells and cytomegalovirus serostatus. Study information: This sample comes from healthy Belgian adults, several CMV seropositive, 24 seronegative. Findings and limits, study-wide: Each of 67 CMV-associated TCRbeta sequences occurred in one to five individuals.

This clone appeared a single time. What it binds is not known. There are 15 residues in the CDR3. V was pared by 3 bases and J by 7 bases, with 16 bases between. CDR1 and CDR2 (germline): MNHEY, SVGAGI. The sort gate was single viable CD3+CD4+CD8-CD45RO+ cells for memory CD4+ T cells. Total CD4+ T cells were enriched by CD4 positive selection. Original handling: Out-of-frame sequences were removed, leaving a few million distinct TCRbeta sequences. The method was immunoSEQ multiplex PCR; TCRdb's version includes in-frame clones alone and lacks a portion of them. V and J calls and clone size are those listed in that table; D and trimming were worked out from the DNA. The sample contains 45,000 to 50,000 clones, around 80% of which appear only once.

This receptor was taken from an adult in good health and CMV-seronegative. The material sequenced was memory CD4+ T cells from blood. The chain carries TRBV6-5 and TRBJ2-1, with unresolved D. CDR3 sequence: CASSYVSDFVNEQFF. For the CDR3, the DNA is TGTGCCAGCAGTTATGTATCGGATTTCGTTAATGAGCAGTTCTTC.